This TCR beta chain came from a study of monozygotic twins with inflammatory bowel disease. The CDR3 is 15 residues long. Germline CDR1 is DFQATT and CDR2 is SNEGSKA (reference sequence). Investigators extracted total RNA from whole blood and did not sort T cells. Remarks on this clonotype: Its cognate antigen is unknown.

Eight separate reactions for every sample produced the cDNA. Following a re-call of the 5' RACE reads, TCRdb has one entry per CDR3 protein and lacks DNA. The sample table includes approximately 400,000 distinct CDR3 sequences. Study-level findings and limits: Compared with healthy co-twins, IBD patients showed reduced TCRbeta repertoire diversity by inverse Simpson. IBD patients exhibited fewer clonotypes shared with other individuals than healthy twins, particularly with disease activity.

The receptor comes from a human donor with ulcerative colitis or Crohn's disease, or a healthy co-twin of an affected twin (not recorded which). Sequencing was carried out using blood. V usage is TRBV20-1 and J usage is TRBJ2-5; TCRdb names TRBD1, which stays unverified in the absence of DNA. Here the CDR3 reads CSARGGGRRGETQYF.